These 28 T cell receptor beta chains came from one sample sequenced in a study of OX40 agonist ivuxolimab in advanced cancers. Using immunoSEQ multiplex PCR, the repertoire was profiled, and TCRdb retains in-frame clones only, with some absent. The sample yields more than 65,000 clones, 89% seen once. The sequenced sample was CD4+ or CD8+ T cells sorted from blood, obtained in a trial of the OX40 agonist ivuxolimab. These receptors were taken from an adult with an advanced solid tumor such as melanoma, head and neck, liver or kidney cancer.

The CDR3 region is CASSLGTSGRRISDTQYF. CDR3 DNA: TGTGCCAGCAGCTTAGGGACTAGCGGGAGGAGAATATCAGATACGCAGTATTTT. V and J are TRBV7-2 and TRBJ2-3; TRBD2 matches at 14 bases. Germline assignment: CDR1 SGHTA and CDR2 FQGNSA. J gave up 4 bases and V 1 base, and 7 bases lay outside the gene matches. The CDR3 length is 18 residues.

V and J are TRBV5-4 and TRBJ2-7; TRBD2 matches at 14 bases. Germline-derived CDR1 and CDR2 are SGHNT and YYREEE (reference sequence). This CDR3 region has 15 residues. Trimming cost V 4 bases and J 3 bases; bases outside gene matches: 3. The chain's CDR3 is CASSTGTSGSYEQYF. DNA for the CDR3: TGTGCCAGCAGCACAGGGACTAGCGGGAGCTACGAGCAGTACTTC.

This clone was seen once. CDR3 loop: CASSLRSGDTEAFF. Written as DNA, the CDR3 is TGTGCCAGCAGCTTACGATCGGGGGACACTGAAGCTTTCTTT. V and J are TRBV7-9 and TRBJ1-1; a weak D match, TRBD1 (5 bases). The germline CDR1 and CDR2 sequences are SEHNR and FQNEAQ (reference sequence). Trimming cost V 2 bases and J 3 bases, with 10 bases left between them. The CDR3 sequence is 14 residues long.

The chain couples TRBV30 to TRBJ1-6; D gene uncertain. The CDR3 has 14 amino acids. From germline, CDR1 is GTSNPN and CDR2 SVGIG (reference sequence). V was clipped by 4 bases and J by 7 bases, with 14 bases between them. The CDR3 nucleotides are TGTGCCTGGAACACATTGACCTCCAATTCACCCCTCCACTTT. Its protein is CAWNTLTSNSPLHF. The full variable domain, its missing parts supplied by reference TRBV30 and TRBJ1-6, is SQTIHQWPATLVQPVGSPLSLECTVEGTSNPNLYWYRQAAGRGLQLLFYSVGIGQISSEVPQNLSASRPQDRQFILSSKKLLLSDSGFYLCAWNTLTSNSPLHFGNGTRLTVT.

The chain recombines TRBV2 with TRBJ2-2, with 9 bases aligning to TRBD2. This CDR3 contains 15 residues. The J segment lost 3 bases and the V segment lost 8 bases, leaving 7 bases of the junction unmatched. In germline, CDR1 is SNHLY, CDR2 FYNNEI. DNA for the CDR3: TGTGCCAGCGGTGGACGGACTAGCGACACCGGGGAGCTGTTTTTT. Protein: CASGGRTSDTGELFF.

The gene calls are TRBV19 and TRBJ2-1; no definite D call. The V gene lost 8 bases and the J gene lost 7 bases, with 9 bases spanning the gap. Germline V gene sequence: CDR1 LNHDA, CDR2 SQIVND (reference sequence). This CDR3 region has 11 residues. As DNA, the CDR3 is TGTGCCAGTGGTCCCAGAAATGAGCAGTTCTTC. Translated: CASGPRNEQFF.

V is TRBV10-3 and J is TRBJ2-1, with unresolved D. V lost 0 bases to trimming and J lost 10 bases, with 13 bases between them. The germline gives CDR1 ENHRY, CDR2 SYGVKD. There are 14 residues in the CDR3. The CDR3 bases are TGTGCCATCAGTGAGTCGAGAGTTATCAAGGAGCAGTTCTTC. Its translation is CAISESRVIKEQFF.

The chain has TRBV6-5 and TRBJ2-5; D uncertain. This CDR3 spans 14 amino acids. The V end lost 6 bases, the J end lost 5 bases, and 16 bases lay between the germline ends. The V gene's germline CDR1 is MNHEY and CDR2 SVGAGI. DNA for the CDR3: TGTGCCAGCAGCAAGGACCACGGTGGGGAGACCCAGTACTTC. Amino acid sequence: CASSKDHGGETQYF.

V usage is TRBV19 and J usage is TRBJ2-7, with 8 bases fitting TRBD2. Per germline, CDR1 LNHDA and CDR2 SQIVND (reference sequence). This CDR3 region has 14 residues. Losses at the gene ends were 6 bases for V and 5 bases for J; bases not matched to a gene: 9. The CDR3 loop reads CASSQIAGSDEQYF. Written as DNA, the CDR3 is TGTGCCAGTAGCCAAATAGCGGGATCCGACGAGCAGTACTTC. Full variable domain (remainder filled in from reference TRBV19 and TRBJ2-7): DGGITQSPKYLFRKEGQNVTLSCEQNLNHDAMYWYRQDPGQGLRLIYYSQIVNDFQKGDIAEGYSVSREKKESFPLTVTSAQKNPTAFYLCASSQIAGSDEQYFGPGTRLTVT.

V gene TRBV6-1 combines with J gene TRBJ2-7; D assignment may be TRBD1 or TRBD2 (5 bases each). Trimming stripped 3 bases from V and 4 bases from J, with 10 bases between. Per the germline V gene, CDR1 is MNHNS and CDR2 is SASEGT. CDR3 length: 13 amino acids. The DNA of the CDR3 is TGTGCCAGCAGTGAGCAGGGAGAATACGAGCAGTACTTC. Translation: CASSEQGEYEQYF.

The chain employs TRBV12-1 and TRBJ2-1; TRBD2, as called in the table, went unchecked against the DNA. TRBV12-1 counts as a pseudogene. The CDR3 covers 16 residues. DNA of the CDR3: TGTGCCAGCAGCTTTGGCGCGGGAGGATATGGGAATGAGCAGTTCTTC. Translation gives CASSFGAGGYGNEQFF.

CDR3 loop: CASSKDRDYGNTIYF. Written as DNA, the CDR3 is TGTGCCAGCAGTAAGGACAGGGATTACGGAAACACCATATATTTT. The V and J genes are TRBV6-1 and TRBJ1-3; 8 bases match TRBD1. The CDR3 consists of 15 residues. V dropped 5 bases and J dropped 4; count of bases not matched to a gene: 7. CDR1 is MNHNS and CDR2 is SASEGT in the germline V gene.

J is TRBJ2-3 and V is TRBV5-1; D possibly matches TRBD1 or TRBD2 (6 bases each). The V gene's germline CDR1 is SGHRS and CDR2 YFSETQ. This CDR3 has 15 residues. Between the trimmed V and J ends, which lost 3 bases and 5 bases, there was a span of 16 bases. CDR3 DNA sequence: TGCGCCAGCAGCTCCGGGGGCATTAAGGGAGATACGCAGTATTTT. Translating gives CASSSGGIKGDTQYF.

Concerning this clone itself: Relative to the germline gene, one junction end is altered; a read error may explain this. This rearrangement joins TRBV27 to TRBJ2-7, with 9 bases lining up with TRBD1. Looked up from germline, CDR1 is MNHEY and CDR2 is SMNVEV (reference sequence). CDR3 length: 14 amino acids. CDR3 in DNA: TGTGCCAGCAGGCGGACAGGGGACCCCTACAAGCAGTACTTC. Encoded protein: CASRRTGDPYKQYF.

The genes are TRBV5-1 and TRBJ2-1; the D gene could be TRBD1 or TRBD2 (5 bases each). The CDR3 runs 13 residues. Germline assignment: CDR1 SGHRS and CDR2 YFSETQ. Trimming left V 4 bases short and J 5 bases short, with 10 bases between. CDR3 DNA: TGCGCCAGCAGCATGGGACCCAACAATGAGCAGTTCTTC. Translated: CASSMGPNNEQFF.

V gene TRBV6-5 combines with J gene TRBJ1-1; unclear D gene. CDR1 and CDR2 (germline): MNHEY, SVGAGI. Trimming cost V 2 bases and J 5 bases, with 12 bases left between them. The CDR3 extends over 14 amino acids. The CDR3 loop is CASSYGVAGTEAFF. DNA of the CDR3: TGTGCCAGCAGTTACGGGGTCGCGGGAACTGAAGCTTTCTTT.

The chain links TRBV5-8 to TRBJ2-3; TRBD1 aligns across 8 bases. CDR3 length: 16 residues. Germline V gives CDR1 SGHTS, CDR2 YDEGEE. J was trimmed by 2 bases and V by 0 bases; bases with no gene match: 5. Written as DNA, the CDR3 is TGTGCCAGCAGCTTGGGCGGACAGGGACCCACAGATACGCAGTATTTT. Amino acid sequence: CASSLGGQGPTDTQYF.

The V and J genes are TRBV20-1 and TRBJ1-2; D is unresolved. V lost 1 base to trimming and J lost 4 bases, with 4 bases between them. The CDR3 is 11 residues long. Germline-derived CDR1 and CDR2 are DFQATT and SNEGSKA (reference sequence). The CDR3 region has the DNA TGCAGTGCTAGAGCCTCCTATGGCTACACCTTC. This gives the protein CSARASYGYTF.

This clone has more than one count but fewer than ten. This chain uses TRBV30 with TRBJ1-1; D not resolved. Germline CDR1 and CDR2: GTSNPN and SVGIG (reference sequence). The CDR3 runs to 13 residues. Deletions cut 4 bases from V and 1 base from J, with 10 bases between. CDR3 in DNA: TGTGCCTGGAACCACGACAAGAACACTGAAGCTTTCTTT. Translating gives CAWNHDKNTEAFF.

The CDR3 DNA reads TGTGCCAGCAGCTTATTTCCGGGACTAGCGTACTATGAGCAGTTCTTC. The encoded protein is CASSLFPGLAYYEQFF. The rearrangement links TRBV11-3 to TRBJ2-1; 10 positions match TRBD2. Germline CDR1 reads SGHNT; CDR2 reads YENEEA. This CDR3 region has 16 residues. With 2 bases clipped from V and 8 bases from J, the junction kept 9 bases outside the gene matches.

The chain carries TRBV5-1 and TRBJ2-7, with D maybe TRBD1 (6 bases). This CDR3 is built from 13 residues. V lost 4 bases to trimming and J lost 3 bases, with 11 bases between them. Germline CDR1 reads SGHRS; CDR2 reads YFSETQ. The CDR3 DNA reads TGCGCCAGCAGCGCCCTACAGGGCTACGAGCAGTACTTC. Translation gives CASSALQGYEQYF.

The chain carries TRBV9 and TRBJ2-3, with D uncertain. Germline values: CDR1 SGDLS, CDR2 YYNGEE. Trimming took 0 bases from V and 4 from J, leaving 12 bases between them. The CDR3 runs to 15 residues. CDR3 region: CASSVAGTSADTQYF. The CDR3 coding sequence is TGTGCCAGCAGCGTAGCGGGCACCTCCGCAGATACGCAGTATTTT.

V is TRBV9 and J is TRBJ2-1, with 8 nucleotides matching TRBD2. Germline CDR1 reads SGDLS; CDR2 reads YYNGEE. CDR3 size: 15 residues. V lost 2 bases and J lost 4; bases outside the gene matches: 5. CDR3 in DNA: TGTGCCAGCAGCGTCGGATCGGGGGGGTACAATGAGCAGTTCTTC. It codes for CASSVGSGGYNEQFF.

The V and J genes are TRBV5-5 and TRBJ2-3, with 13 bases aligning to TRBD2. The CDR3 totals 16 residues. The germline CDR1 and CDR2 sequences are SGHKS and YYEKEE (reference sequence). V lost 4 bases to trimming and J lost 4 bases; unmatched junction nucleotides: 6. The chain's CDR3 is CASSLRTSGSADTQYF. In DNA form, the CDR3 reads TGTGCCAGCAGCCTCAGGACTAGCGGGAGCGCAGATACGCAGTATTTT.

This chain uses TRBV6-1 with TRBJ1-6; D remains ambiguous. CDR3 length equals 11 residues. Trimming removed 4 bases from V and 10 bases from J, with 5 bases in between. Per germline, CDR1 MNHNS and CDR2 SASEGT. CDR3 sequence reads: CASSGTSPLHF. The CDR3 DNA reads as TGTGCCAGCAGTGGGACCTCACCCCTCCACTTT.

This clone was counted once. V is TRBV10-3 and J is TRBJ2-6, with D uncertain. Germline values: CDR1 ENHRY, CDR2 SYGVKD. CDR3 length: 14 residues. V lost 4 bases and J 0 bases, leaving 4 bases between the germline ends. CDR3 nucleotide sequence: TGTGCCATCAGTGCTTACTCTGGGGCCAACGTCCTGACTTTC. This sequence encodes CAISAYSGANVLTF.

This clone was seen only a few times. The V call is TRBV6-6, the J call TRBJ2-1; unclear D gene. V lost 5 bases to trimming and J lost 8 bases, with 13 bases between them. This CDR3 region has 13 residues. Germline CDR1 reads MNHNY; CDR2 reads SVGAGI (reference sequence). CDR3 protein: CASSGLRVDEQFF. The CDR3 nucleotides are TGTGCCAGCAGTGGCCTTAGGGTTGATGAGCAGTTCTTC.

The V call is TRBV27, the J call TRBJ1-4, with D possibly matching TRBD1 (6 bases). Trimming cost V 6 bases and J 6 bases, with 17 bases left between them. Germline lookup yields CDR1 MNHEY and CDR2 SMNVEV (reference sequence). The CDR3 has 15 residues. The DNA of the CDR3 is TGTGCCAGCAGATCGGCAGGGGTCCTTCATGAAAAACTGTTTTTT. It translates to CASRSAGVLHEKLFF.